Presented here are 12 T cell receptor beta chains from one specimen sequenced in a study of OX40 agonist ivuxolimab in advanced cancers. Method: immunoSEQ multiplex PCR; TCRdb's copy keeps in-frame clones and lacks some. The sample has 30,000 to 40,000 clones, about 90% seen once; the top ten hold less than 25%. Specimen: CD4+ or CD8+ T cells sorted from blood, collected in a trial of the OX40 agonist ivuxolimab. These receptors all come from an adult with an advanced solid tumor such as melanoma, head and neck, liver or kidney cancer.

V is TRBV7-9 and J is TRBJ2-7; TRBD1 matches 7 bases. V trimming: 6 bases; J trimming: 7 bases; junction bases outside the gene matches: 18. Germline V gene data show CDR1 as SEHNR and CDR2 as FQNEAQ (reference sequence). This CDR3 region has 16 residues. The CDR3 protein is CASSRSFETGSGEQYF. Written as DNA, the CDR3 is TGTGCCAGCAGTAGAAGCTTCGAGACAGGGTCGGGAGAGCAGTACTTC.

This sequence joins TRBV4-1 and TRBJ2-3, with D possibly matching TRBD2 (6 bases). V dropped 4 bases and J dropped 0 bases, with 11 bases sitting between them. The CDR3 has 15 amino acids. Germline lookup yields CDR1 MGHRA and CDR2 YSYEKL. CDR3 nucleotide sequence: TGCGCCAGCAGCCCTAACCGGGGGAGCACAGATACGCAGTATTTT. It specifies CASSPNRGSTDTQYF.

V is TRBV27 and J is TRBJ1-2; D might be TRBD1 (5 bases). Germline CDR1 and CDR2: MNHEY and SMNVEV (reference sequence). The CDR3 totals 15 residues. Trimming left V 5 bases short and J 4 bases short, with 17 bases between. The CDR3 loop is CASSLIGPGSYGYTF. In DNA form, the CDR3 reads TGTGCCAGCAGTCTCATAGGTCCAGGGAGCTATGGCTACACCTTC.

This clone was picked up a small number of times. The chain uses TRBV7-6 and TRBJ2-7; tentative D call: TRBD1 (6 bases). Trimming stripped 2 bases from V and 4 bases from J, with 12 bases between. The CDR3 runs 14 residues. CDR1 SGHVS and CDR2 FNYEAQ come from the germline V gene. CDR3: CASSLSGAGYEQYF. The CDR3, as DNA: TGTGCCAGCAGCTTATCAGGGGCTGGTTACGAGCAGTACTTC.

The chain employs TRBV14 and TRBJ2-7, with D perhaps given as TRBD1 or TRBD2 (6 bases each). CDR3 length: 13 amino acids. CDR1 SGHDN and CDR2 FVKESK come from the germline V gene. Trimming pared 8 bases from V and 6 bases from J, leaving 17 bases between. CDR3 region: CASWSGGGGEQYF. CDR3 sequence (DNA): TGTGCCAGCTGGAGCGGTGGAGGGGGCGAGCAGTACTTC.

This sequence joins TRBV9 and TRBJ2-2; D possibly corresponds to TRBD1 (6 bases). Trimming took off 4 bases at V and 6 bases at J, with 7 bases between the two ends. The CDR3 runs to 12 residues. Germline V gives CDR1 SGDLS, CDR2 YYNGEE. CDR3 residues: CASSPGAGELFF. The CDR3 DNA is TGTGCCAGCAGCCCAGGGGCCGGGGAGCTGTTTTTT.

The chain uses TRBV9 and TRBJ1-2; D possibly corresponds to TRBD1 (6 bases). Trimming pared 3 bases from V and 5 bases from J, leaving 20 bases between. The CDR3 consists of 16 residues. Germline V gene data show CDR1 as SGDLS and CDR2 as YYNGEE. CDR3 loop: CASSEWDKPGLYGYTF. The CDR3 region has the DNA TGTGCCAGCAGCGAATGGGACAAACCGGGCCTATATGGCTACACCTTC.

The V call is TRBV6-6, the J call TRBJ2-1; D possibly matches TRBD1 or TRBD2 (5 bases each). Germline V lookup: CDR1 MNHNY, CDR2 SVGAGI (reference sequence). V dropped 5 bases and J dropped 10 bases, with 12 bases sitting between them. The CDR3 loop spans 12 amino acids. CDR3 sequence reads: CASSRTGAEQFF. As DNA, the CDR3 is TGTGCCAGCAGTCGGACTGGGGCGGAGCAGTTCTTC.

The chain joins TRBV28 to TRBJ2-3, with TRBD1 matching over 8 bases. This CDR3 comprises 14 residues. Per the germline V gene, CDR1 is MDHEN and CDR2 is SYDVKM. The V gene end was trimmed by 10 bases and the J gene end by 3 bases; junction bases not matched to a gene: 9. In nucleotides, the CDR3 is TGTGCCACCAATCGACAGGGGACGACAGATACGCAGTATTTT. Translating gives CATNRQGTTDTQYF.

The gene calls are TRBV27 and TRBJ2-7, with 9 bases aligning to TRBD1. Trimming removed 6 bases from V and 5 bases from J; junction bases left unmatched: 5. Germline assignment: CDR1 MNHEY and CDR2 SMNVEV (reference sequence). CDR3 length: 13 amino acids. This CDR3 is CASSNRGQNEQYF. CDR3 sequence (DNA): TGTGCCAGCAGCAACAGGGGGCAAAACGAGCAGTACTTC.

This clone was seen a single time. CDR3 amino acids: CASSLELADYGYTF. CDR3 nucleotides: TGTGCCAGCAGCTTAGAGTTGGCGGATTATGGCTACACCTTC. This chain joins TRBV7-8 and TRBJ1-2; unclear D gene. Germline loops: CDR1 SGHVS, CDR2 FQNEAQ. The CDR3 is made up of 14 amino acids. The V end lost 1 base, the J end lost 5 bases, and 11 bases lay between the germline ends.

This clone was counted between two and nine times. The chain couples TRBV28 to TRBJ2-7; 9 nucleotides align to TRBD2. This CDR3 contains 19 residues. The junction had 20 bases not matched to a gene; V was cut back by 6 bases and J by 2 bases. The germline CDR1 and CDR2 sequences are MDHEN and SYDVKM. Written as DNA, the CDR3 is TGTGCCAGCAGGAGGGGATTGGCGGGAGGGCCTTCTTCGACCTACGAGCAGTACTTC. Its translation is CASRRGLAGGPSSTYEQYF.